The 8 T cell receptor beta chains reported below all come from one sample, sequenced in a study of identical twins. MiXCR was run by TCRdb on the 5' RACE reads, yielding one entry per CDR3 protein. The sample contains over 200,000 distinct CDR3 sequences, roughly 9.4% of which appear only once. Sequencing was performed on memory (CD45RO+) T cells sorted from blood. These receptors were obtained from a woman aged 18-29 years in good health.

This clonotype was seen at least ten times. J is TRBJ2-7 and V is TRBV7-3, with TRBD2 matching 7 bases. The V gene's germline CDR1 is SGHTA and CDR2 FQGTGA. The CDR3 runs 15 residues. The trim removed 2 bases at V and 3 bases at J, leaving 7 bases unmatched. The chain's CDR3 is CASSLGLGGSYEQYF. In DNA form, the CDR3 reads TGTGCCAGCAGCTTAGGTTTGGGCGGGAGCTACGAGCAGTACTTC.

This clonotype was counted between two and nine times. This sequence joins TRBV5-1 and TRBJ2-3; TRBD2 is a possible D gene (6 bases). Trimming cost V 0 bases and J 0 bases, with 14 bases left between them. In germline, CDR1 is SGHRS, CDR2 YFSETQ. This CDR3 contains 17 residues. The CDR3, as DNA: TGCGCCAGCAGCTTGGGGCCAGTGGCGGGGAGCACAGATACGCAGTATTTT. Its translation is CASSLGPVAGSTDTQYF.

V is TRBV20-1 and J is TRBJ2-7; 12 nucleotides align to TRBD2. The germline CDR1 and CDR2 sequences are DFQATT and SNEGSKA (reference sequence). The junction had 10 bases not matched to a gene; V was cut back by 6 bases and J by 4 bases. CDR3 length: 15 residues. The DNA of the CDR3 is TGCAGTGCCACCCAGACTAGCGGGAGTAGATACGAGCAGTACTTC. It is translated as CSATQTSGSRYEQYF.

The gene calls are TRBV4-3 and TRBJ2-5; D remains ambiguous. The ends were cut back, 2 bases at V and 5 bases at J, with 15 bases in the middle. CDR1 is LGHNA, CDR2 YSLEER, per germline. The CDR3 loop spans 15 amino acids. The CDR3 sequence is CASSQSLGMGETQYF. The CDR3 DNA sequence: TGCGCCAGCAGCCAATCTCTAGGCATGGGGGAGACCCAGTACTTC.

This chain uses TRBV27 with TRBJ1-1; 7 nucleotides match TRBD1. Trimming removed 7 bases from V and 3 bases from J; junction bases left unmatched: 5. The germline CDR1 and CDR2 sequences are MNHEY and SMNVEV (reference sequence). The CDR3 totals 13 residues. CDR3: CASKDRSDTEAFF. The CDR3 nucleotides read TGTGCCAGCAAGGACAGGTCGGACACTGAAGCTTTCTTT.

This clonotype was seen only a few times. The chain carries TRBV28 and TRBJ2-3; the match to TRBD2 covers 10 bases. Germline V lookup: CDR1 MDHEN, CDR2 SYDVKM. This CDR3 has 16 residues. V was clipped by 4 bases and J by 4 bases; unmatched bases: 8. The DNA for the CDR3 is TGTGCCAGCAGTTCCTTCCTAGCGGGAGTCCCAGATACGCAGTATTTT. The encoded protein is CASSSFLAGVPDTQYF.

This chain connects TRBV20-1 to TRBJ2-5; D unclear. The CDR3 is 12 amino acids. Between the trimmed V and J ends, which lost 2 bases and 0 bases, there was a span of 4 bases. Germline values: CDR1 DFQATT, CDR2 SNEGSKA (reference sequence). Written as DNA, the CDR3 is TGCAGTGCTAGACAGTACCAAGAGACCCAGTACTTC. Translating it yields CSARQYQETQYF.

The rearrangement uses TRBV7-9 and TRBJ2-5; unclear D gene. The CDR3 extends over 14 amino acids. The germline V gene has CDR1 SEHNR and CDR2 FQNEAQ (reference sequence). Trimming cost V 5 bases and J 9 bases, with 19 bases left between them. The CDR3 loop is CASSPIQPPVPQYF. CDR3 nucleotide sequence: TGTGCCAGCAGCCCAATTCAGCCCCCGGTGCCCCAGTACTTC.